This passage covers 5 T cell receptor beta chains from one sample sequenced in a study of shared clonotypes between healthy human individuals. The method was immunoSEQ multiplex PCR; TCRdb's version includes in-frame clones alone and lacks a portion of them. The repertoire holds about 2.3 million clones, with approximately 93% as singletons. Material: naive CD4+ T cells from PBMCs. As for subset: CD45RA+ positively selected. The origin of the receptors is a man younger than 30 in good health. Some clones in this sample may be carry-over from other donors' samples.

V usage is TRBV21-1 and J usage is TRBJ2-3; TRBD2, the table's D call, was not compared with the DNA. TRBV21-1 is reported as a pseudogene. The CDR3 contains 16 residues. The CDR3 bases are TGTGCCAGCAAGGGGACTCTAGGTAAAGGCACAGATACGCAGTATTTT. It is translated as CASKGTLGKGTDTQYF.

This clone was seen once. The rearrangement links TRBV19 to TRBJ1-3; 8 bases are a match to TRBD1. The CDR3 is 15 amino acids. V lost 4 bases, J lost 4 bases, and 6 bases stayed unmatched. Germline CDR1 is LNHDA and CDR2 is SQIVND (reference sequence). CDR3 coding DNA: TGTGCCAGTAGTAGGGACAGGTCCCTCGGAAACACCATATATTTT. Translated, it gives CASSRDRSLGNTIYF.

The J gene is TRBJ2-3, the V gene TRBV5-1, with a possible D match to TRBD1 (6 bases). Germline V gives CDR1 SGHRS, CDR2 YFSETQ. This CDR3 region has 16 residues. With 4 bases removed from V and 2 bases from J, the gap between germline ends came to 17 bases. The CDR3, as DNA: TGCGCCAGCAGCGCACCCTCGGACAGATACACAGATACGCAGTATTTT. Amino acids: CASSAPSDRYTDTQYF.

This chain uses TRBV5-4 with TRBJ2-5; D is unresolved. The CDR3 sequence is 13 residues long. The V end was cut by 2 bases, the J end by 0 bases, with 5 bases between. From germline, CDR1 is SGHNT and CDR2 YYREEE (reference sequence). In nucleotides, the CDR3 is TGTGCCAGCAGCTTCTCCTACCAAGAGACCCAGTACTTC. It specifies CASSFSYQETQYF. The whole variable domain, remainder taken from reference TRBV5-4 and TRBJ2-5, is ETGVTQSPTHLIKTRGQQVTLRCSSQSGHNTVSWYQQALGQGPQFIFQYYREEENGRGNFPPRFSGLQFPNYSSELNVNALELDDSALYLCASSFSYQETQYFGPGTRLLVL.

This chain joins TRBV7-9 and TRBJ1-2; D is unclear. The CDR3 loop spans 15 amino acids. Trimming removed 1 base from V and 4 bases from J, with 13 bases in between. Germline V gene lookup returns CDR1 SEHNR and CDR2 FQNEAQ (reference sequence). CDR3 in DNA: TGTGCCAGCAGCTTAGAGGGCGCGGCCGTCTATGGCTACACCTTC. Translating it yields CASSLEGAAVYGYTF.